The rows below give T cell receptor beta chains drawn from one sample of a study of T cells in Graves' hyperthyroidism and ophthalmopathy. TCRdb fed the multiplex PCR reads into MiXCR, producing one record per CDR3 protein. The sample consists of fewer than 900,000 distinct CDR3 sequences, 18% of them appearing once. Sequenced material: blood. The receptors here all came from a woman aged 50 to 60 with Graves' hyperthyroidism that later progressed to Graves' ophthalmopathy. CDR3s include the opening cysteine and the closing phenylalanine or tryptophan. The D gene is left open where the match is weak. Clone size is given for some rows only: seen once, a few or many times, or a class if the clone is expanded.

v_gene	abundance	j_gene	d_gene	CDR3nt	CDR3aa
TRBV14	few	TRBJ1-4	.	TGTGCCAGCAGCCAAGATCTCTGGGGTACTAATGAAAAACTGTTTTTT	CASSQDLWGTNEKLFF
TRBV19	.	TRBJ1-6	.	TGTGCCAGTAGTATCACCCGGACAAATAATTCACCCCTCCACTTT	CASSITRTNNSPLHF
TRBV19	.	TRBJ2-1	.	TGTGCCAGTAGTATAGAACCGGGGACTTACAATGAGCAGTTCTTC	CASSIEPGTYNEQFF
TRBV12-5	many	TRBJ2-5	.	TGTGCTAGTAGCGCGGGGGCGGAGACCCAGTACTTC	CASSAGAETQYF
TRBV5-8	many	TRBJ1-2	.	TGTGCCAGCAGCCAGGACGGCGGTTGGGGTGGCTACACCTTC	CASSQDGGWGGYTF
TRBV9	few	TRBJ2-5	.	TGTGCCAGCAGCGATTACAGGGGGGGAATCGAGACCCAGTACTTC	CASSDYRGGIETQYF
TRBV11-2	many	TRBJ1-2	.	TGTGCCAGCAGTTTAAGAACTAACTATGGCTACACCTTC	CASSLRTNYGYTF
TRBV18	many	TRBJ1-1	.	TGTGCCAGCTCAAAGGGGTATTTGGGCACTGAAGCTTTCTTT	CASSKGYLGTEAFF
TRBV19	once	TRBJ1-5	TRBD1	TGTGCCAGTAGTATTTTCAATTCAGGGGGTGCCCAGCATTTT	CASSIFNSGGAQHF
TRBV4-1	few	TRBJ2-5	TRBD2	TGCGCCAGCAGTCTCTGGACTAGTCAAGAGACCCAGTACTTC	CASSLWTSQETQYF
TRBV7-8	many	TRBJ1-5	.	TGTGCCAGCAGCTTTAAACGGGGGTCCGGGACAAAGAATCAGCCCCAGCATTTT	CASSFKRGSGTKNQPQHF
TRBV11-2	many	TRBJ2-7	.	TGTGCCAGCAGCTTAGATCGGGGGGCTACCTACGAGCAGTACTTC	CASSLDRGATYEQYF
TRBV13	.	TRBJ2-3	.	TGTGCCAGCAGGCCCACCAGGGACCGTAGCACAGATACGCAGTATTTT	CASRPTRDRSTDTQYF
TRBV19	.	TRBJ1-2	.	TGTGCCAGTAGGATAGAGGACAACTACTATGGCTACACCTTC	CASRIEDNYYGYTF
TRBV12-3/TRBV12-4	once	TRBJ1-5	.	TGTGCCAGCGGTCCCCGGAATCTCAATCAGCCCCAGCATTTT	CASGPRNLNQPQHF
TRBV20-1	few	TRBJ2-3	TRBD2	TGCAGTGCTAGCGGGGAGGGTCCAGATACGCAGTATTTT	CSASGEGPDTQYF
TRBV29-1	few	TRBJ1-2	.	TGCAGCGTTGTCCGGCAGGATTCCTATGGCTACACCTTC	CSVVRQDSYGYTF